A single sample is the source of the 15 T cell receptor beta chains below, sequenced in a study of long-term antiretroviral therapy in people with HIV. Researchers report immunoSEQ v3.0 was run at survey level. Method: immunoSEQ multiplex PCR; TCRdb's copy keeps in-frame clones and lacks some. The sample holds 15,000 to 20,000 clones, 80% to 90% seen once. Sequences were derived from unsorted PBMCs, sampled more than 2.2 years before starting antiretroviral therapy. These receptors were collected from a woman in her 30s with HIV.

The chain is built from TRBV19 and TRBJ1-5, with 7 bases fitting TRBD1. V dropped 4 bases and J dropped 2; count of bases not matched to a gene: 11. In germline, CDR1 is LNHDA, CDR2 SQIVND (reference sequence). The length of the CDR3 is 17 residues. CDR3 residues: CASSRTSTGEGNQPQHF. CDR3 bases: TGTGCCAGTAGTAGAACCTCCACAGGGGAGGGCAATCAGCCCCAGCATTTT. The variable domain in full, completed from reference TRBV19 and TRBJ1-5, reads DGGITQSPKYLFRKEGQNVTLSCEQNLNHDAMYWYRQDPGQGLRLIYYSQIVNDFQKGDIAEGYSVSREKKESFPLTVTSAQKNPTAFYLCASSRTSTGEGNQPQHFGDGTRLSIL.

This clone was detected only once. This chain joins TRBV14 and TRBJ1-6; D call uncertain. Germline V gene data show CDR1 as SGHDN and CDR2 as FVKESK. This CDR3 has 16 residues. The V end lost 0 bases, the J end lost 5 bases, and 11 bases lay between the germline ends. CDR3 amino acids: CASSQDYGLHNSPLHF. The CDR3 nucleotides are TGTGCCAGCAGCCAAGATTATGGGCTCCATAATTCACCCCTCCACTTT. The complete variable domain, with remaining parts taken from reference TRBV14 and TRBJ1-6, reads EAGVTQFPSHSVIEKGQTVTLRCDPISGHDNLYWYRRVMGKEIKFLLHFVKESKQDESGMPNNRFLAERTGGTYSTLKVQPAELEDSGVYFCASSQDYGLHNSPLHFGNGTRLTVT.

CDR3 amino acids: CASSFQGNTEAFF. CDR3 bases: TGTGCCAGCAGCTTCCAGGGGAACACTGAAGCTTTCTTT. The chain employs TRBV7-8 and TRBJ1-1, with a possible D match to TRBD1 (5 bases). Germline V gene sequence: CDR1 SGHVS, CDR2 FQNEAQ. This CDR3 is 13 amino acids long. V lost 3 bases, J lost 1 base, and 6 bases lay in between.

This clone has just a few counts. The chain combines TRBV27 with TRBJ2-1; the D gene is possibly TRBD1 (6 bases). The V gene's germline CDR1 is MNHEY and CDR2 SMNVEV (reference sequence). The germline V and J ends were trimmed by 6 bases and 0 bases, with 12 bases remaining between them. CDR3 length: 15 residues. DNA for the CDR3: TGTGCCAGCAGCAGGGACACAAGCTCCTACAATGAGCAGTTCTTC. This encodes CASSRDTSSYNEQFF.

The rearrangement links TRBV11-3 to TRBJ2-3; D tentatively reads TRBD1 or TRBD2 (5 bases each). V was shortened by 4 bases and J by 2 bases, with 7 bases between the two germline ends. The V gene's germline CDR1 is SGHNT and CDR2 YENEEA. The CDR3 is 13 amino acids. In DNA, the CDR3 is TGTGCCAGCAGCTCGGGGCACACAGATACGCAGTATTTT. Translation gives CASSSGHTDTQYF.

The chain uses TRBV9 and TRBJ1-1, with TRBD1 as a possible D gene (5 bases). V was cut by 0 bases and J by 3 bases, with 9 bases left in between. In germline, CDR1 is SGDLS, CDR2 YYNGEE. This CDR3 spans 14 amino acids. Here the CDR3 DNA reads TGTGCCAGCAGCGTAGGTGAAGGGGACACTGAAGCTTTCTTT. As protein: CASSVGEGDTEAFF.

The genes are TRBV11-1 and TRBJ1-2; D is unclear. Germline CDR1 and CDR2: SGHAT and FQDESV (reference sequence). The CDR3 totals 12 residues. V lost 5 bases to trimming and J lost 8 bases, with 12 bases between them. CDR3 residues: CASSPTILGYTF. The CDR3 DNA sequence: TGTGCCAGCAGCCCAACTATATTAGGCTACACCTTC.

The chain couples TRBV6-5 to TRBJ1-6, with no clear D. V was shortened by 2 bases and J by 8 bases, with 13 bases between the two germline ends. Germline CDR1 MNHEY, CDR2 SVGAGI. This CDR3 is built from 15 residues. CDR3 amino acids: CASSYPRGLDSPLHF. The CDR3 DNA reads TGTGCCAGCAGTTACCCTCGGGGTTTAGATTCACCCCTCCACTTT.

V and J are TRBV13 and TRBJ2-1; D is unresolved. CDR3 length: 11 residues. Germline V gives CDR1 PRHDT, CDR2 FYEKMQ (reference sequence). The V end lost 5 bases, the J end lost 8 bases, and 7 bases lay between the germline ends. The CDR3 is CASSGVDEQFF. Written as DNA, the CDR3 is TGTGCCAGCAGCGGGGTGGATGAGCAGTTCTTC.

The rearrangement joins TRBV4-3 to TRBJ2-5, with 10 bases identical to TRBD2. This CDR3 is built from 15 residues. V lost 5 bases to trimming and J lost 5 bases; unmatched junction nucleotides: 8. CDR1 is LGHNA and CDR2 is YSLEER in the germline V gene. The CDR3 region has the DNA TGCGCCAGCAGCGAGCGGGGGGGCCCCAGGGAGACCCAGTACTTC. It specifies CASSERGGPRETQYF.

The chain uses TRBV29-1 and TRBJ2-3; no definite D call. The CDR3 is made up of 14 amino acids. Trimming left V 5 bases short and J 1 base short, with 13 bases between. Germline V gene lookup returns CDR1 SQVTM and CDR2 ANQGSEA. In DNA, the CDR3 is TGCAGCGTTTGGGGTATCTCAGGCACAGATACGCAGTATTTT. Amino acid sequence: CSVWGISGTDTQYF.

V and J are TRBV28 and TRBJ2-3; TRBD2 agrees at 9 bases. After removal of 10 bases from V and 1 base from J, the junction contained 15 bases not matched to a gene. The CDR3 runs 17 residues. Germline V CDR1 and CDR2: MDHEN, SYDVKM. The DNA of the CDR3 is TGTGCCACCACCAGGGCTAGCGGGGACCCGGGCACAGATACGCAGTATTTT. This encodes CATTRASGDPGTDTQYF.

CDR3 bases: TGTGCCAGTAGTACAGGGGGCTCCTACAATGAGCAGTTCTTC. Its translation: CASSTGGSYNEQFF. The chain has TRBV19 and TRBJ2-1, with 7 bases that match TRBD1. The V segment lost 4 bases and the J segment 0 bases; nucleotides outside the gene matches: 0. Per the germline V gene, CDR1 is LNHDA and CDR2 is SQIVND (reference sequence). The CDR3 consists of 14 residues.

The chain carries TRBV11-2 and TRBJ2-2; 14 nucleotides agree with TRBD2. This CDR3 region has 19 residues. The V segment lost 4 bases and the J segment 0 bases; nucleotides outside the gene matches: 7. Germline CDR1 SGHAT, CDR2 FQNNGV. Here the CDR3 DNA reads TGTGCCAGCAGCTCCGGACTAGCGGGGGGTTTCGCGAACACCGGGGAGCTGTTTTTT. Protein: CASSSGLAGGFANTGELFF.

In its sample, this clone was seen a few times. V gene TRBV19 combines with J gene TRBJ1-2; 8 bases map to TRBD1. V lost 5 bases to trimming and J lost 4 bases; unmatched junction nucleotides: 9. Germline CDR1 LNHDA, CDR2 SQIVND (reference sequence). The CDR3 loop spans 15 amino acids. The CDR3 here is CASSPIGTGSYGYTF. CDR3 nucleotide sequence: TGTGCCAGTAGTCCGATCGGGACAGGATCCTATGGCTACACCTTC.